The 32 T cell receptor beta chains in this list originate from one sample, sequenced in a study of spatial heterogeneity in lung cancer. The time point is: sample taken at primary tumor resection. Unsorted samples of tumor, nontumor lung or frozen PBMC had their whole RNA sequenced. TCRdb re-called the 5' RACE reads with MiXCR, one entry per CDR3 protein. The sample contains 95,000 or so distinct CDR3 sequences, roughly 10% of which appear only once. This specimen was PBMCs, taken at surgery. These receptors were taken from a male donor with early-stage non-small cell lung cancer.

The rearrangement links TRBV20-1 to TRBJ2-1, with a possible D match to TRBD2 (6 bases). The germline V gene encodes CDR1 DFQATT and CDR2 SNEGSKA (reference sequence). The CDR3 is made up of 14 amino acids. V dropped 3 bases and J dropped 1 base, with 10 bases sitting between them. CDR3 sequence reads: CSASGGASYNEQFF. The CDR3 coding sequence is TGCAGTGCTAGCGGAGGGGCGTCCTACAATGAGCAGTTCTTC.

This clonotype was detected a few times. V usage is TRBV7-2 and J usage is TRBJ2-3, with 15 bases fitting TRBD2. This CDR3 spans 17 amino acids. The V and J ends lost 4 bases and 3 bases, in that order; junction bases with no gene match: 5. Germline CDR1 and CDR2: SGHTA and FQGNSA. CDR3 loop: CASSSRTSGRGTDTQYF. The CDR3 bases are TGTGCCAGCAGCTCCCGGACTAGCGGGAGGGGTACAGATACGCAGTATTTT.

This chain joins TRBV15 and TRBJ1-2; no reliable D call. CDR1 is LNHNV and CDR2 is YYDKDF in the germline V gene (reference sequence). The V gene lost 8 bases and the J gene lost 6 bases, with 16 bases spanning the gap. The CDR3 contains 13 residues. The CDR3 region is CATSPGPRDGYTF. Written as DNA, the CDR3 is TGTGCCACCTCCCCTGGGCCGCGGGATGGCTACACCTTC. The complete variable domain, with remaining parts taken from reference TRBV15 and TRBJ1-2, reads DAMVIQNPRYQVTQFGKPVTLSCSQTLNHNVMYWYQQKSSQAPKLLFHYYDKDFNNEADTPDNFQSRRPNTSFCFLDIRSPGLGDTAMYLCATSPGPRDGYTFGSGTRLTVV.

The chain carries TRBV5-5 and TRBJ2-1, with D perhaps matching TRBD2 (6 bases). Trimming left V 4 bases short and J 10 bases short, with 21 bases between. CDR1 and CDR2 from the germline V gene are SGHKS and YYEKEE (reference sequence). This CDR3 has 15 residues. The CDR3, as DNA: TGTGCCAGCAGCCGTAATTGGGAGGCGAGTGCAGAGCAGTTCTTC. Protein product: CASSRNWEASAEQFF.

This chain links TRBV24-1 with TRBJ1-5; D gene uncertain. The germline CDR1 and CDR2 sequences are KGHDR and SFDVKD. This CDR3 contains 12 residues. Trimming cost V 9 bases and J 7 bases, with 12 bases left between them. The CDR3 DNA reads TGTGCCACCGGGAGGGAGGGACAGCCCCAGCATTTT. Translated, it gives CATGREGQPQHF.

This clonotype was observed a few times. This chain's CDR3 is CASNWASPVGTQYF. The DNA for the CDR3 is TGTGCCAGCAACTGGGCTAGCCCAGTAGGTACGCAGTATTTT. The chain has TRBV2 and TRBJ2-3, with a possible D match to TRBD2 (5 bases). Per germline, CDR1 SNHLY and CDR2 FYNNEI. The CDR3 is made up of 14 amino acids. The V and J ends lost 7 bases and 8 bases respectively, with 19 bases between them. Complete variable domain (other parts from reference TRBV2 and TRBJ2-3): EPEVTQTPSHQVTQMGQEVILRCVPISNHLYFYWYRQILGQKVEFLVSFYNNEISEKSEIFDDQFSVERPDGSNFTLKIRSTKLEDSAMYFCASNWASPVGTQYFGPGTRLTVL.

The table lists this clonotype with a few counts. In DNA form, the CDR3 reads TGTGCCAGCAGTCCAACCGGACCCAGGCCCCAGCATTTT. It specifies CASSPTGPRPQHF. The chain combines TRBV12-3 or TRBV12-4 with TRBJ1-5, with unresolved D. V lost 5 bases, J lost 9 bases, and 14 bases lay in between. CDR3 length equals 13 residues.

The V and J genes are TRBV29-1 and TRBJ1-1; perhaps TRBD1 as D (5 bases). The V end lost 3 bases, the J end lost 5 bases, and 16 bases lay between the germline ends. Germline values: CDR1 SQVTM, CDR2 ANQGSEA. This CDR3 spans 14 amino acids. The CDR3 protein is CSVDGKGLGTEAFF. CDR3 bases: TGCAGCGTTGATGGAAAGGGGCTGGGGACTGAAGCTTTCTTT.

V gene TRBV29-1 combines with J gene TRBJ2-3; D perhaps matches TRBD2 (5 bases). The CDR3 is 10 amino acids. V lost 2 bases and J 10 bases, leaving 7 bases between the germline ends. Germline V CDR1 and CDR2: SQVTM, ANQGSEA. The chain's CDR3 is CSVELAPQYF. CDR3 sequence (DNA): TGCAGCGTTGAACTAGCTCCGCAGTATTTT.

V and J are TRBV9 and TRBJ2-7; 7 bases align to TRBD1. V gave up 0 bases and J gave up 3 bases; unmatched junction bases: 6. There are 15 residues in the CDR3. Looked up from germline, CDR1 is SGDLS and CDR2 is YYNGEE. Here the CDR3 reads CASSVAGQELYEQYF. The CDR3, as DNA: TGTGCCAGCAGCGTAGCCGGACAGGAGCTCTACGAGCAGTACTTC.

Many counts were recorded for this clonotype. The chain recombines TRBV18 with TRBJ2-3; 9 bases fit TRBD1. Germline V gives CDR1 KGHSH, CDR2 LQKENI. J was trimmed by 4 bases and V by 6 bases; bases with no gene match: 8. The CDR3 totals 15 residues. The CDR3 nucleotides are TGTGCCAGCTCCCGGGACAGGGTCTCGTCAGATACGCAGTATTTT. Residues: CASSRDRVSSDTQYF.

This clonotype was picked up many times. The chain couples TRBV7-9 to TRBJ1-4; D gene ambiguous. CDR1 and CDR2 from the germline V gene are SEHNR and FQNEAQ (reference sequence). This CDR3 is 17 amino acids long. V was shortened by 0 bases and J by 3 bases, with 14 bases between the two germline ends. CDR3 sequence reads: CASSLASPATANEKLFF. The CDR3 DNA is TGTGCCAGCAGCTTAGCCTCGCCCGCGACGGCTAATGAAAAACTGTTTTTT.

The table lists this clonotype with many counts. The J gene is TRBJ2-3, the V gene TRBV6-1, with 7 bases identical to TRBD2. CDR3 length: 14 amino acids. V was clipped by 7 bases and J by 4 bases; unmatched bases: 8. Germline V gives CDR1 MNHNS, CDR2 SASEGT. The CDR3 DNA sequence: TGTGCCAGCAATAGGGGCGGGAGCGCAGATACGCAGTATTTT. This encodes CASNRGGSADTQYF.

This clonotype was counted ten times or more. V and J are TRBV3-1 and TRBJ2-1; D unclear. The V gene lost 1 base and the J gene lost 5 bases, with 9 bases spanning the gap. The CDR3 runs 14 residues. Germline lookup yields CDR1 LGHDT and CDR2 YNNKEL (reference sequence). CDR3 protein: CASSQVDVNNEQFF. The CDR3 region has the DNA TGTGCCAGCAGCCAAGTCGACGTTAACAATGAGCAGTTCTTC.

This clonotype was seen ten or more times. The V call is TRBV29-1, the J call TRBJ2-1, with D perhaps matching TRBD1 (5 bases). Trimming pared 6 bases from V and 12 bases from J, leaving 15 bases between. The CDR3 totals 11 residues. The germline CDR1 and CDR2 sequences are SQVTM and ANQGSEA. The DNA for the CDR3 is TGCAGCGTCGGAGATAGGGGCGGGCAGTTCTTC. Amino acids: CSVGDRGGQFF.

CDR3: CSASLAGEQYF. The CDR3 DNA is TGCAGTGCTTCCCTAGCGGGCGAGCAGTACTTC. This rearrangement joins TRBV20-1 to TRBJ2-7; 8 bases line up with TRBD2. CDR3 length: 11 amino acids. Germline V gives CDR1 DFQATT, CDR2 SNEGSKA (reference sequence). V lost 5 bases and J lost 6; bases outside the gene matches: 3.

The chain employs TRBV29-1 and TRBJ2-7; D may be TRBD1 (6 bases). Germline V gene sequence: CDR1 SQVTM, CDR2 ANQGSEA. The CDR3 has 12 amino acids. Trimming shortened V by 7 bases and J by 7 bases, and 17 bases separated the two germline ends. The CDR3 loop reads CSAGDPMREQYF. The CDR3 DNA is TGCAGCGCAGGGGATCCGATGCGGGAGCAGTACTTC.

This chain connects TRBV11-2 to TRBJ2-7; a weak D match, TRBD2 (5 bases). Germline V lookup: CDR1 SGHAT, CDR2 FQNNGV. The CDR3 is made up of 13 amino acids. Trimming cost V 0 bases and J 3 bases, with 6 bases left between them. The CDR3 DNA is TGTGCCAGCAGCTTAGACGGGAACTACGAGCAGTACTTC. Translating it yields CASSLDGNYEQYF.

This clonotype was detected many times. The chain links TRBV5-4 to TRBJ2-2; 10 bases are shared with TRBD1. CDR3 length: 15 residues. Germline lookup yields CDR1 SGHNT and CDR2 YYREEE (reference sequence). The trim removed 5 bases at V and 4 bases at J, leaving 5 bases unmatched. This CDR3 reads CASSPRTGGTGELFF. CDR3 in DNA: TGTGCCAGCAGTCCGAGGACAGGGGGCACCGGGGAGCTGTTTTTT.

Many counts were recorded for this clonotype. The chain carries TRBV28 and TRBJ1-5; 9 bases match TRBD1. The V and J ends lost 4 bases and 3 bases, in that order; junction bases with no gene match: 4. Per the germline V gene, CDR1 is MDHEN and CDR2 is SYDVKM. The CDR3 is 15 amino acids. CDR3 DNA sequence: TGTGCCAGCAGTTCACAGGGGGCAAACAATCAGCCCCAGCATTTT. Protein product: CASSSQGANNQPQHF. The whole variable domain, filled in from reference TRBV28 and TRBJ1-5, reads DVKVTQSSRYLVKRTGEKVFLECVQDMDHENMFWYRQDPGLGLRLIYFSYDVKMKEKGDIPEGYSVSREKKERFSLILESASTNQTSMYLCASSSQGANNQPQHFGDGTRLSIL.

Ten or more counts support this clonotype. CDR3 loop: CASIPDRVSYEQYF. The CDR3 DNA follows: TGTGCCAGCATTCCGGACAGGGTCTCCTACGAGCAGTACTTC. The chain uses TRBV6-1 and TRBJ2-7, with 8 bases that match TRBD1. Per germline, CDR1 MNHNS and CDR2 SASEGT. V was pared by 7 bases and J by 0 bases, with 5 bases of the junction left unmatched. This CDR3 is 14 amino acids long.

This clonotype appeared many times. The chain uses TRBV18 and TRBJ2-3; TRBD1 or TRBD2 may be the D gene (5 bases each). CDR1 KGHSH and CDR2 LQKENI come from the germline V gene. V dropped 2 bases and J dropped 3 bases, with 6 bases sitting between them. This CDR3 is 13 amino acids long. In DNA form, the CDR3 reads TGTGCCAGCTCACCAGGGGGTACAGATACGCAGTATTTT. Its translation is CASSPGGTDTQYF.

This clonotype was detected many times. The chain joins TRBV6-2 or TRBV6-3 to TRBJ2-7, with 10 bases lining up with TRBD2. There are 15 residues in the CDR3. With V trimmed by 6 bases and J by 3 bases, 8 bases remained unmatched. CDR1 is MNHEY and CDR2 is SVGEGT in the germline V gene. The CDR3 is CASSLTSGELYEQYF. Here the CDR3 DNA reads TGTGCCAGCAGCCTTACTAGCGGGGAGCTCTACGAGCAGTACTTC.

The chain couples TRBV28 to TRBJ1-6; D gene unclear. The V gene's germline CDR1 is MDHEN and CDR2 SYDVKM. Trimming removed 7 bases from V and 7 bases from J, with 17 bases in between. There are 15 residues in the CDR3. The CDR3 nucleotides are TGTGCCAGCAAATCCCAGGACCCAGGAAATTCACCCCTCCACTTT. This gives the protein CASKSQDPGNSPLHF.

This clonotype was seen a few times. The V gene is TRBV2, the J gene TRBJ2-3; 12 positions match TRBD2. The CDR3 length is 16 residues. Per the germline V gene, CDR1 is SNHLY and CDR2 is FYNNEI. The V segment lost 6 bases and the J segment 6 bases; nucleotides outside the gene matches: 10. For the CDR3, the DNA is TGTGCCAGCAGACGACTAGCGGGAGAAATGGGGGATACGCAGTATTTT. Translation: CASRRLAGEMGDTQYF.

This clonotype was seen only a few times. J is TRBJ2-5 and V is TRBV3-1; D possibly corresponds to TRBD1 (5 bases). The V gene lost 3 bases and the J gene lost 2 bases, with 10 bases spanning the gap. The germline V gene encodes CDR1 LGHDT and CDR2 YNNKEL (reference sequence). The CDR3 runs 14 residues. In nucleotides, the CDR3 is TGTGCCAGCAGCCAGGACACCTTACAAGAGACCCAGTACTTC. As protein: CASSQDTLQETQYF.

This clonotype was seen more than once but under ten times. The chain uses TRBV5-6 and TRBJ2-5, with unresolved D. The V end lost 0 bases, the J end lost 1 base, and 7 bases lay between the germline ends. The CDR3 runs to 14 residues. Germline V gene data show CDR1 as SGHDT and CDR2 as YYEEEE. CDR3 loop: CASSLVAVQETQYF. Here the CDR3 DNA reads TGTGCCAGCAGCTTGGTGGCAGTCCAAGAGACCCAGTACTTC. Filled out from reference TRBV5-6 and TRBJ2-5, the complete variable domain reads DAGVTQSPTHLIKTRGQQVTLRCSPKSGHDTVSWYQQALGQGPQFIFQYYEEEERQRGNFPDRFSGHQFPNYSSELNVNALLLGDSALYLCASSLVAVQETQYFGPGTRLLVL.

Ten or more counts support this clonotype. The chain joins TRBV4-3 to TRBJ2-7; D remains ambiguous. V gave up 4 bases and J gave up 1 base, with 17 bases separating them. This CDR3 has 16 residues. Germline V gene lookup returns CDR1 LGHNA and CDR2 YSLEER. Here the CDR3 reads CASSLLPFTASYEQYF. In DNA, the CDR3 is TGCGCCAGCAGCCTCCTCCCCTTCACCGCTTCCTACGAGCAGTACTTC.

This clonotype was observed a handful of times. This chain uses TRBV6-1 with TRBJ2-3; 12 bases match TRBD2. The length of the CDR3 is 16 residues. Germline V lookup: CDR1 MNHNS, CDR2 SASEGT. The ends lost 4 bases at V and 1 base at J; junction bases unmatched: 3. The CDR3 nucleotides are TGTGCCAGCAGTGGCCGGACTAGCGGGGGCACAGATACGCAGTATTTT. It yields the protein CASSGRTSGGTDTQYF.

This chain joins TRBV19 and TRBJ2-3, with D tentatively TRBD1 (6 bases). Per germline, CDR1 LNHDA and CDR2 SQIVND (reference sequence). V dropped 7 bases and J dropped 5 bases, with 16 bases sitting between them. CDR3 length equals 14 residues. This CDR3 is CASMGHRAGDTQYF. The CDR3 bases are TGTGCCAGTATGGGACACCGGGCGGGAGATACGCAGTATTTT. Drawing the rest from reference TRBV19 and TRBJ2-3, the complete variable domain is DGGITQSPKYLFRKEGQNVTLSCEQNLNHDAMYWYRQDPGQGLRLIYYSQIVNDFQKGDIAEGYSVSREKKESFPLTVTSAQKNPTAFYLCASMGHRAGDTQYFGPGTRLTVL.

This clonotype was observed a few times. This sequence joins TRBV20-1 and TRBJ2-7, with 9 bases aligning to TRBD1. There are 14 residues in the CDR3. Germline V gene lookup returns CDR1 DFQATT and CDR2 SNEGSKA (reference sequence). The trim removed 6 bases at V and 2 bases at J, leaving 8 bases unmatched. In DNA form, the CDR3 reads TGCAGTGCAACGGGGACAGGGAGCCCCTACGAGCAGTACTTC. Residues: CSATGTGSPYEQYF.

This clonotype appeared a few times. The chain employs TRBV20-1 and TRBJ1-5, with TRBD1 identical over 7 bases. CDR1 and CDR2 (germline): DFQATT, SNEGSKA (reference sequence). This CDR3 spans 12 amino acids. J gave up 9 bases and V 8 bases, and 10 bases lay outside the gene matches. This chain's CDR3 is CSYRGPVGPQHF. The CDR3 region has the DNA TGCAGTTATAGGGGGCCCGTCGGGCCCCAGCATTTT.